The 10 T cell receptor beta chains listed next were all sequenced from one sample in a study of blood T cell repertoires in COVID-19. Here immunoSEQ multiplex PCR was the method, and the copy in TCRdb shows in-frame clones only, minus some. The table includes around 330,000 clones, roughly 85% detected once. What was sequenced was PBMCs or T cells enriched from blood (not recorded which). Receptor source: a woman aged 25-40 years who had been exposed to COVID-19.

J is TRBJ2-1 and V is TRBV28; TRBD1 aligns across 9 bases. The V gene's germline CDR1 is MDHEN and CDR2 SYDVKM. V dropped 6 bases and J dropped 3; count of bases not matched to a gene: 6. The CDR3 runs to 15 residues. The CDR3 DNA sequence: TGTGCCAGCAGCCGCCGGGACAGGGACTACAATGAGCAGTTCTTC. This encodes CASSRRDRDYNEQFF.

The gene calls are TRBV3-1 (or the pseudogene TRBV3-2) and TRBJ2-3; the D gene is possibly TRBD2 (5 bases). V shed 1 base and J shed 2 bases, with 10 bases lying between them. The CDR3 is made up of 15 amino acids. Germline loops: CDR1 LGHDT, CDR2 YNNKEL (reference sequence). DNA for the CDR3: TGTGCCAGCAGCCAAGCAATCGGGGTCACAGATACGCAGTATTTT. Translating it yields CASSQAIGVTDTQYF.

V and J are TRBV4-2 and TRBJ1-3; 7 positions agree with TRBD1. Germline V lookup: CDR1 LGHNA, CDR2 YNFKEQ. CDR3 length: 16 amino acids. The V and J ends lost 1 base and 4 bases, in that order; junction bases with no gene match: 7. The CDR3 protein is CASSQANTGVGNTIYF. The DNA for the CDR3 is TGTGCCAGCAGCCAAGCAAACACAGGGGTAGGAAACACCATATATTTT.

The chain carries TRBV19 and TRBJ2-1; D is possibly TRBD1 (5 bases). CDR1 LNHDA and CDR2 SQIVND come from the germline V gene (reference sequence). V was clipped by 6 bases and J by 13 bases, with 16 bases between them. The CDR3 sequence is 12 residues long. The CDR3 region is CASRHQGFDQFF. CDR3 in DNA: TGTGCCAGTAGACATCAGGGCTTTGATCAGTTCTTC.

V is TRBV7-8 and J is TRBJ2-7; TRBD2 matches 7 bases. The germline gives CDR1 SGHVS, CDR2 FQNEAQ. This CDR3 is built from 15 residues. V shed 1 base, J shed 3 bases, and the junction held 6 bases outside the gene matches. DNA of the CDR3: TGTGCCAGCAGCTTAGATCCAGCGGGGTTCTACGAGCAGTACTTC. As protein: CASSLDPAGFYEQYF.

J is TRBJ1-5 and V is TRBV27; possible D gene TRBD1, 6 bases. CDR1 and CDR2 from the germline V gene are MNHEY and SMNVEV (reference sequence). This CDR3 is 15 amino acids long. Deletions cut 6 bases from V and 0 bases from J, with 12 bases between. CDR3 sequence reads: CASRIQGGSNQPQHF. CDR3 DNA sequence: TGTGCCAGCAGGATACAGGGTGGTAGCAATCAGCCCCAGCATTTT.

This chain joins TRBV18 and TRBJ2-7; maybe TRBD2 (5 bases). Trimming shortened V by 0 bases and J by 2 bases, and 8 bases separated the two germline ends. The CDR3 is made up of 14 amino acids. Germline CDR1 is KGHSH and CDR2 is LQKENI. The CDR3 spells CASSPPAGTYEQYF. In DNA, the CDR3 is TGTGCCAGCTCACCACCGGCGGGCACCTACGAGCAGTACTTC.

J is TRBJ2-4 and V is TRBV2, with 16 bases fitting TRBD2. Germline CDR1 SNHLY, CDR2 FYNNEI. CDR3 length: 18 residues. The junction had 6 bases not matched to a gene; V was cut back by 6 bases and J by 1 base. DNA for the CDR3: TGTGCCAGCAGGCCGGGACTAGCGGGGGGGCTGGCCAAAAACATTCAGTACTTC. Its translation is CASRPGLAGGLAKNIQYF.

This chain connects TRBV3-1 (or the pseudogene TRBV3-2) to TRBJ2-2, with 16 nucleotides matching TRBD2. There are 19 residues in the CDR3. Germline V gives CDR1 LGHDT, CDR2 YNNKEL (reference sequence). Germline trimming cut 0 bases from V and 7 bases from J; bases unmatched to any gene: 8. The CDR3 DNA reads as TGTGCCAGCAGCCAAGATGTGGGACTAGCGGGAGGGCGAATCGGGGAGCTGTTTTTT. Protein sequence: CASSQDVGLAGGRIGELFF.

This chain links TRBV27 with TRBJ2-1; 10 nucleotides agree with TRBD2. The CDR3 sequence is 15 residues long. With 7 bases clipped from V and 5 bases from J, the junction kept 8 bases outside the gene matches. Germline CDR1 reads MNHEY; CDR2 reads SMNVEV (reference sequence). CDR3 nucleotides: TGTGCCAGCACCCCGACTAGCGGGCTGAACAATGAGCAGTTCTTC. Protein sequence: CASTPTSGLNNEQFF.